The clone carrying this T cell receptor beta chain was recorded a few times. One end of the junction does not line up with germline, which may come from a read error. The CDR3 loop spans 14 amino acids. Germline V gene lookup returns CDR1 MNHEY and CDR2 SMNVEV (reference sequence). MiXCR was run by TCRdb on the RT-PCR reads, yielding one entry per CDR3 protein. The sample shows hundreds of thousands of distinct CDR3 sequences, more than 13% of them seen only once. The chain uses TRBV27 and TRBJ2-7; the D gene could be TRBD1 or TRBD2 (6 bases each). The sample consisted of memory CD4+ T cells from blood. The receptor was derived from a female donor in good health, serving as a healthy control. CDR3 sequence reads: CASSPTGADYGQYF. Written as DNA, the CDR3 is TGTGCCAGCAGTCCCACGGGGGCAGACTACGGGCAGTACTTC.